The 9 T cell receptor beta chains below all came from one sample that was sequenced in a study of beta chain features in type 1 diabetes. All of the isolated RNA was reverse transcribed, so expressed TCRB transcripts were sequenced. TCRdb keeps only in-frame clones here, not all; method: immunoSEQ multiplex PCR. The sample carries 40,000 to 45,000 clones, about 51% recorded once. Sample: Tregs from blood. The receptor source for this set is a woman between 18 and 29 years old in good health.

The chain uses TRBV5-1 and TRBJ2-5; D perhaps matches TRBD2 (5 bases). Germline values: CDR1 SGHRS, CDR2 YFSETQ. The CDR3 contains 15 residues. The germline V and J ends were trimmed by 4 bases and 2 bases, with 15 bases remaining between them. The DNA for the CDR3 is TGCGCCAGCAGCCTAGCCAGCCAGCGACAAGAGACCCAGTACTTC. Protein sequence: CASSLASQRQETQYF.

V and J are TRBV10-2 and TRBJ2-7; 9 nucleotides align to TRBD1. With V trimmed by 3 bases and J by 3 bases, 6 bases remained unmatched. In germline, CDR1 is WSHSY, CDR2 SAAADI. The CDR3 has 15 residues. CDR3 in DNA: TGCGCCAGCAGTGAAGTAGGGACAGGGAACTACGAGCAGTACTTC. This translates into CASSEVGTGNYEQYF.

V usage is TRBV27 and J usage is TRBJ1-1, with D uncertain. Germline-derived CDR1 and CDR2 are MNHEY and SMNVEV (reference sequence). V was cut by 3 bases and J by 3 bases, with 14 bases left in between. The CDR3 runs to 15 residues. The CDR3 spells CASSFSKGGYTEAFF. DNA for the CDR3: TGTGCCAGCAGTTTCTCCAAAGGAGGGTACACTGAAGCTTTCTTT.

V gene TRBV27 combines with J gene TRBJ1-4; the match to TRBD1 covers 9 bases. The germline V gene encodes CDR1 MNHEY and CDR2 SMNVEV (reference sequence). After removal of 8 bases from V and 8 bases from J, the junction contained 9 bases not matched to a gene. The CDR3 extends over 14 amino acids. The CDR3 sequence: CASGKQGAREKLFF. The CDR3 DNA sequence: TGTGCCAGCGGTAAACAGGGGGCACGAGAAAAACTGTTTTTT.

The rearrangement joins TRBV29-1 to TRBJ2-3, with 7 bases that match TRBD1. From germline, CDR1 is SQVTM and CDR2 ANQGSEA. The CDR3 contains 14 residues. The V and J ends lost 7 bases and 2 bases, in that order; junction bases with no gene match: 9. CDR3 DNA: TGCAGCGCTAGAGACAGGGCCGACACAGATACGCAGTATTTT. This sequence encodes CSARDRADTDTQYF.

This clone was counted between two and nine times. This rearrangement joins TRBV30 to TRBJ2-3, with D unresolved. Trimming took 3 bases from V and 0 from J, leaving 10 bases between them. The CDR3 sequence is 14 residues long. CDR1 is GTSNPN, CDR2 SVGIG, per germline (reference sequence). CDR3 sequence: CAWSRQISTDTQYF. Written as DNA, the CDR3 is TGTGCCTGGAGCAGGCAGATAAGCACAGATACGCAGTATTTT.

This clone came up a few times. The rearrangement uses TRBV9 and TRBJ2-2; 9 bases are shared with TRBD2. V trimming: 5 bases; J trimming: 7 bases; junction bases outside the gene matches: 6. CDR3 length: 14 amino acids. Germline V lookup: CDR1 SGDLS, CDR2 YYNGEE. The CDR3 DNA reads as TGTGCCAGCAGACCGGCGGGAGGGCTCGGGGAGCTGTTTTTT. This encodes CASRPAGGLGELFF.

The chain couples TRBV7-8 to TRBJ2-1, with 11 nucleotides matching TRBD2. The germline gives CDR1 SGHVS, CDR2 FQNEAQ. CDR3 length equals 15 residues. J gave up 10 bases and V 6 bases, and 11 bases lay outside the gene matches. The CDR3 sequence: CASSWNSGRAREQFF. In DNA form, the CDR3 reads TGTGCCAGCAGTTGGAATAGCGGGAGGGCCCGAGAGCAGTTCTTC.

The chain is built from TRBV14 and TRBJ2-5, with 11 bases identical to TRBD2. The last part of the DNA fits TRBJ2-7 better; the J call may be wrong. Looked up from germline, CDR1 is SGHDN and CDR2 is FVKESK. This CDR3 region has 15 residues. The CDR3 region has the DNA TGTGCCAGCAGCCAAGAGGGACTAGCGGTCTACGAGCAGTACTTC. Amino acid sequence: CASSQEGLAVYEQYF.